The clone carrying this TCR beta chain was found many times. Germline V gives CDR1 DFQATT, CDR2 SNEGSKA (reference sequence). V lost 5 bases to trimming and J lost 2 bases; unmatched junction nucleotides: 4. The CDR3 sequence is 13 residues long. The authors produced cDNA by 5'RACE using 10-nucleotide random UMIs. The authors obtained over 160 million TCR-beta sequences from 15-18 subjects per sequencing run. TCRdb called the 5' RACE reads again in MiXCR, with one record for every CDR3 protein. The table shows 50,000 to 55,000 distinct CDR3 sequences, with 3% to 4.5% occurring only once. This entry comes from a study of neurological immune-mediated disorders. In the study overall: Of the approximately 35 patients who had multiple sclerosis, around 30 had the relapsing-remitting form and 3 had the secondary progressive form.

The receptor was derived from a man in his 60s with multiple sclerosis. What was sequenced was PBMCs. This sequence joins TRBV20-1 and TRBJ1-1; 8 bases match TRBD1. This chain's CDR3 is CSAGTGANTEAFF. As DNA, the CDR3 is TGCAGTGCTGGGACAGGTGCTAACACTGAAGCTTTCTTT.